The 13 T cell receptor beta chains given below trace back to one sample, sequenced in a study of cytomegalovirus exposure and HLA in healthy donors. Some clones are missing from TCRdb's copy, which holds only in-frame ones; the method was immunoSEQ multiplex PCR. This sample has roughly 260,000 clones, with 90% found just once. Sequencing used PBMCs. The receptors derive from a woman between 18 and 29 years old in good health and CMV-seronegative.

The rearrangement joins TRBV29-1 to TRBJ2-2; 8 bases are shared with TRBD1. The V gene end was trimmed by 3 bases and the J gene end by 4 bases; junction bases not matched to a gene: 4. The CDR3 extends over 14 amino acids. Germline CDR1 and CDR2: SQVTM and ANQGSEA. DNA for the CDR3: TGCAGCGTTGAGGACAGGGCGGGCACCGGGGAGCTGTTTTTT. It encodes CSVEDRAGTGELFF.

The chain recombines TRBV6-5 with TRBJ2-2; D is perhaps TRBD2 (5 bases). V lost 10 bases, J lost 0 bases, and 12 bases lay in between. This CDR3 spans 14 amino acids. The V gene's germline CDR1 is MNHEY and CDR2 SVGAGI. CDR3 loop: CATRGASNTGELFF. The CDR3 DNA reads TGTGCCACACGGGGAGCCTCGAACACCGGGGAGCTGTTTTTT.

The V call is TRBV19, the J call TRBJ2-1, with 10 bases identical to TRBD1. J was trimmed by 9 bases and V by 2 bases; bases with no gene match: 13. Looked up from germline, CDR1 is LNHDA and CDR2 is SQIVND (reference sequence). This CDR3 has 17 residues. CDR3 region: CASSIWGGDRGNSEQFF. In DNA, the CDR3 is TGTGCCAGTAGTATATGGGGAGGGGACAGGGGAAATTCTGAGCAGTTCTTC.

For this clone: This CDR3 is also generated by other DNA sequences in the sample. The rearrangement joins TRBV6-5 to TRBJ2-5; 8 bases are shared with TRBD2. Germline CDR1 reads MNHEY; CDR2 reads SVGAGI. Unmatched junction bases numbered 6, after V lost 2 bases and J lost 10 bases. The CDR3 runs to 13 residues. CDR3 protein: CASSYVGLGDQYF. The CDR3, as DNA: TGTGCCAGCAGTTACGTGGGACTAGGGGACCAGTACTTC.

This chain uses TRBV5-1 with TRBJ1-5; 9 bases line up with TRBD1. In germline, CDR1 is SGHRS, CDR2 YFSETQ. V shed 2 bases and J 5 bases; nucleotides not matched to a gene: 5. The CDR3 is 15 residues long. CDR3 sequence (DNA): TGCGCCAGCAGCTTTGGACAGGGGCGTGATCAGCCCCAGCATTTT. It codes for CASSFGQGRDQPQHF.

The V and J genes are TRBV30 and TRBJ2-5; no reliable D call. The CDR3 loop spans 12 amino acids. CDR1 is GTSNPN, CDR2 SVGIG, per germline (reference sequence). V shed 5 bases and J shed 0 bases, with 7 bases lying between them. The DNA of the CDR3 is TGTGCCTGGGCAGTGGACCAAGAGACCCAGTACTTC. Amino acids: CAWAVDQETQYF.

The chain carries TRBV10-3 and TRBJ1-5; 7 bases line up with TRBD1. This CDR3 contains 15 residues. CDR1 is ENHRY, CDR2 SYGVKD, per germline. J was trimmed by 5 bases and V by 5 bases; bases with no gene match: 9. The CDR3 loop reads CAISSQGVLDQPQHF. CDR3 coding DNA: TGTGCCATCAGTAGCCAGGGGGTTCTGGATCAGCCCCAGCATTTT.

The genes are TRBV28 and TRBJ2-7; D uncertain. Trimming cost V 6 bases and J 4 bases, with 7 bases left between them. Per the germline V gene, CDR1 is MDHEN and CDR2 is SYDVKM. CDR3 length: 11 residues. The CDR3 sequence: CASSPRYEQYF. DNA of the CDR3: TGTGCCAGCAGCCCGCGATACGAGCAGTACTTC.

This chain joins TRBV4-1 and TRBJ1-2; the D is unclear. CDR1 is MGHRA and CDR2 is YSYEKL in the germline V gene. CDR3 length: 15 amino acids. V was pared by 3 bases and J by 4 bases, with 15 bases between. CDR3 sequence (DNA): TGCGCCAGCAGCCACCCACCGGGAATCCTCTATGGCTACACCTTC. Its protein product is CASSHPPGILYGYTF.

This clone was seen just once. V usage is TRBV7-8 and J usage is TRBJ2-6, with 8 bases fitting TRBD1. Germline trimming cut 5 bases from V and 0 bases from J; bases unmatched to any gene: 6. CDR3 length equals 17 residues. Germline CDR1 and CDR2: SGHVS and FQNEAQ. CDR3 amino acids: CASSHIDRGSGANVLTF. For the CDR3, the DNA is TGTGCCAGCAGCCATATAGACAGGGGCTCTGGGGCCAACGTCCTGACTTTC.

The chain recombines TRBV6-1 with TRBJ2-5, with D perhaps TRBD2 (5 bases). This CDR3 has 15 residues. Germline V gene sequence: CDR1 MNHNS, CDR2 SASEGT. Trimming cost V 0 bases and J 5 bases, with 13 bases left between them. The DNA of the CDR3 is TGTGCCAGCAGTGAAGCGTCTGCTAGCTGGGAGACCCAGTACTTC. Its translation is CASSEASASWETQYF.

The chain uses TRBV5-1 and TRBJ2-2, with TRBD2 matching 10 bases. Germline V gene sequence: CDR1 SGHRS, CDR2 YFSETQ. With V trimmed by 9 bases and J by 4 bases, 9 bases remained unmatched. The CDR3 length is 15 residues. DNA of the CDR3: TGCGCCACAACGAGCGGGGGGGCCGCCACCGGGGAGCTGTTTTTT. This translates into CATTSGGAATGELFF.

The chain is built from TRBV27 and TRBJ1-5; TRBD1 aligns across 7 bases. Trimming at V came to 0 bases and at J to 6 bases, leaving 8 bases not matched to a gene. The CDR3 has 16 amino acids. Germline-derived CDR1 and CDR2 are MNHEY and SMNVEV (reference sequence). CDR3 nucleotide sequence: TGTGCCAGCAGTTTATCGAAGGGGGCCGTCCTTCAGCCCCAGCATTTT. Translated: CASSLSKGAVLQPQHF.